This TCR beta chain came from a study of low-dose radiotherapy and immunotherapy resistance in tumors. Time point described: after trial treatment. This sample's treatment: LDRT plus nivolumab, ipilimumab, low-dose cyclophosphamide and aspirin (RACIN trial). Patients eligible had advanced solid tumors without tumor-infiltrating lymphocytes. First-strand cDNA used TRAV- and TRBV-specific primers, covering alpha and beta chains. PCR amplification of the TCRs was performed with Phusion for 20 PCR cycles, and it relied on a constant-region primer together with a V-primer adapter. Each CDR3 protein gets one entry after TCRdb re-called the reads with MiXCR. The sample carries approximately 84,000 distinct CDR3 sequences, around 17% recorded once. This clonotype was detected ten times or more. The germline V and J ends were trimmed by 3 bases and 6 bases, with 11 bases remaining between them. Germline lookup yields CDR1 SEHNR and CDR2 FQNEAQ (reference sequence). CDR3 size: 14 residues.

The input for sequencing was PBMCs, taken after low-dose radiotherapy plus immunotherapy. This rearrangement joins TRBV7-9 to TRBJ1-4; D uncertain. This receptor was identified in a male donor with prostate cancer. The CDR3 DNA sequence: TGTGCCAGCAGCTTGGGGTCTGGGGATGAAAAACTGTTTTTT. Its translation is CASSLGSGDEKLFF.